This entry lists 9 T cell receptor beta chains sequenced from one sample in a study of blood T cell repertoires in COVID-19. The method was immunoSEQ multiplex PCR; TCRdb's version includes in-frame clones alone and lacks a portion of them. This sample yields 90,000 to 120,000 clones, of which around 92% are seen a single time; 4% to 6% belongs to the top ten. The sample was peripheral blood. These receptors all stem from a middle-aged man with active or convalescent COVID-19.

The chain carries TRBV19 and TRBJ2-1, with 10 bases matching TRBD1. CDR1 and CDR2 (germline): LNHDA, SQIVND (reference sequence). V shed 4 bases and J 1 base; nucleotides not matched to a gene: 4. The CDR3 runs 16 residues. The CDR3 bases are TGTGCCAGTAGTACGGGACAGGGGTTATCCTACAATGAGCAGTTCTTC. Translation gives CASSTGQGLSYNEQFF.

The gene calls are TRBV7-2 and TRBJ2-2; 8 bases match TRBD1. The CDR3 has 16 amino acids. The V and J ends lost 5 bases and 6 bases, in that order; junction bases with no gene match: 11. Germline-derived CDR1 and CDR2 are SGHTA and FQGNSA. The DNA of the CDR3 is TGTGCCAGCAGCCCTACTCCGGACAGGGTCTCCGGGGAGCTGTTTTTT. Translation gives CASSPTPDRVSGELFF.

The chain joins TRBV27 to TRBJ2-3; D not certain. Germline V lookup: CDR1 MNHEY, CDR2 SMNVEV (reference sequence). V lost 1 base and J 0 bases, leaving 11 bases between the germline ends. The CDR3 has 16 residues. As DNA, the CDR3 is TGTGCCAGCAGTTTATTGTCTGCTACTAGCACAGATACGCAGTATTTT. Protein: CASSLLSATSTDTQYF.

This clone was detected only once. This CDR3 reads CASSLARARTQETQYF. In DNA, the CDR3 is TGTGCCAGCAGCTTAGCTCGGGCCAGGACTCAAGAGACCCAGTACTTC. The genes are TRBV7-8 and TRBJ2-5; TRBD2 might be the D (5 bases). This CDR3 has 16 residues. Germline V gives CDR1 SGHVS, CDR2 FQNEAQ. The V end was cut by 0 bases, the J end by 2 bases, with 13 bases between.

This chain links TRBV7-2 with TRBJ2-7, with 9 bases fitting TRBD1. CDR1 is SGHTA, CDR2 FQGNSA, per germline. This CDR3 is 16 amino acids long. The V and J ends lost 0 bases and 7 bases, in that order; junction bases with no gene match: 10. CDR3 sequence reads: CASSLARPRTGVEQYF. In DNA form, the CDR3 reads TGTGCCAGCAGCTTAGCCAGACCACGGACAGGGGTTGAGCAGTACTTC.

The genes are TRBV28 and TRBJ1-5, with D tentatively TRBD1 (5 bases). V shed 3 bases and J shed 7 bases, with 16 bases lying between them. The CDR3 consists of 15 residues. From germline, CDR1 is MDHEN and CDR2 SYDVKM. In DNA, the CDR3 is TGTGCCAGCAGTTTCCCCGGGAGGGGCGGACAGCCCCAGCATTTT. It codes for CASSFPGRGGQPQHF. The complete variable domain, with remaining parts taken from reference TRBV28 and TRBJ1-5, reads DVKVTQSSRYLVKRTGEKVFLECVQDMDHENMFWYRQDPGLGLRLIYFSYDVKMKEKGDIPEGYSVSREKKERFSLILESASTNQTSMYLCASSFPGRGGQPQHFGDGTRLSIL.

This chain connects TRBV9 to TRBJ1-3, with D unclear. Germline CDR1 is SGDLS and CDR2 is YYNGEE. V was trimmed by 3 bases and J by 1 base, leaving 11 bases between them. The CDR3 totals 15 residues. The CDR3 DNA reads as TGTGCCAGCAGCGCCGAGGGTCTTTCTGGAAACACCATATATTTT. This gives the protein CASSAEGLSGNTIYF.

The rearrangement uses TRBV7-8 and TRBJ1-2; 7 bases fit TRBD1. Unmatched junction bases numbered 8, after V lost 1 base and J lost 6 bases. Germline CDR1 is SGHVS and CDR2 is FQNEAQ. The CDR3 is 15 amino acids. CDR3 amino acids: CASSLGGGDVNGYTF. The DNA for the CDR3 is TGTGCCAGCAGCTTAGGAGGGGGCGATGTCAATGGCTACACCTTC.

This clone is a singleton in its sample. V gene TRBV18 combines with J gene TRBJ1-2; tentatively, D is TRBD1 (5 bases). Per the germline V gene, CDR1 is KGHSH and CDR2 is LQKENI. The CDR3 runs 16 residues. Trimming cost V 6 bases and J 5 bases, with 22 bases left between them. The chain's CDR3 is CASSLLEGRGAYGYTF. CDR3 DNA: TGTGCCAGCTCCCTTTTGGAGGGTCGAGGGGCTTATGGCTACACCTTC.